This TCR beta chain is from a study of blood T cell repertoires in COVID-19. Method: immunoSEQ multiplex PCR; TCRdb's copy keeps in-frame clones and lacks some. Of 80,000 to 100,000 clones listed, roughly 87% were seen once; the top ten hold 3%. The CDR3 loop spans 14 amino acids. Trimming stripped 2 bases from V and 6 bases from J, with 11 bases between. Germline CDR1 SGHRS, CDR2 YFSETQ. The chain employs TRBV5-1 and TRBJ2-2, with a tentative D call TRBD1 (6 bases). Sequencing was performed on peripheral blood. This clonotype was sampled from a woman in her forties or fifties with active or convalescent COVID-19. The CDR3, as DNA: TGCGCCAGCAGCTTCCAGGGGAATGCCGGGGAGCTGTTTTTT. It is translated as CASSFQGNAGELFF.